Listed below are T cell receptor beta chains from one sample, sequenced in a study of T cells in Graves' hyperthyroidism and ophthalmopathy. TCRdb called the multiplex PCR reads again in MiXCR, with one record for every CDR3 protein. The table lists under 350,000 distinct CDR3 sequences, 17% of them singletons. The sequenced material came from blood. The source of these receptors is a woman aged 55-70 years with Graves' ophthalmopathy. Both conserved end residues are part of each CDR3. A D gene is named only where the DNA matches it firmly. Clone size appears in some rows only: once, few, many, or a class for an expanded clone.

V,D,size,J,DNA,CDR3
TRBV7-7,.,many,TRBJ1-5,TGTGCCAGCAGCTCCTCCGGGGGACTCAATCAGCCCCAGCATTTT,CASSSSGGLNQPQHF
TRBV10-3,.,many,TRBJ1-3,TGTGCCATCAGTGAGGACCTCTCTGGAAACACCATATATTTT,CAISEDLSGNTIYF
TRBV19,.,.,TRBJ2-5,TGTGCCAGTAGGCGGACTCCTGGGGAGACCCAGTACTTC,CASRRTPGETQYF
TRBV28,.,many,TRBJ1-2,TGTGCCAGCACCGAAACCGGGGGGGGGCTAGACTATGGCTACACCTTC,CASTETGGGLDYGYTF
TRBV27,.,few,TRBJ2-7,TGTGCCAGCCACCCGGTTTGGGACTCCTACGAGCAGTACTTC,CASHPVWDSYEQYF
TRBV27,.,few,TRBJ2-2,TGTGCCAGCAGTTCCAACACGAACACCGGGGAGCTGTTTTTT,CASSSNTNTGELFF
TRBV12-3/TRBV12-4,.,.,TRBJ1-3,TGTGCCAGCAGTCCAAGTGCTGGAAACACCATATATTTT,CASSPSAGNTIYF
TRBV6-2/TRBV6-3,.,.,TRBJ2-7,TGTGCCAGCAGTTACTCGATTGGGGGGCACGAGCAGTACTTC,CASSYSIGGHEQYF
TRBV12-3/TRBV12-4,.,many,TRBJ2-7,TGTGCCAGCAGTTCCTCAGGAGTCTACGAGCAGTACTTC,CASSSSGVYEQYF
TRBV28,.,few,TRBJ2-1,TGTGCCAGCAGGAGACTAATTTACAATGAGCAGTTCTTC,CASRRLIYNEQFF
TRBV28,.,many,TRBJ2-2,TGTGCCAGCGAAATGGACACCGGGGAGCTGTTTTTT,CASEMDTGELFF
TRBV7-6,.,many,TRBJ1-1,TGTGCCAGCAGTGATAGATTGAACACTGAAGCTTTCTTT,CASSDRLNTEAFF
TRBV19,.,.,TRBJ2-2,TGTGCCAGTAGTATAAACGTGGGGAACACCGGGGAGCTGTTTTTT,CASSINVGNTGELFF
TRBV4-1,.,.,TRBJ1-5,TGCGCCAGCAGCCAAGTTAGGGAAAGCGGCAATCAGCCCCAGCATTTT,CASSQVRESGNQPQHF
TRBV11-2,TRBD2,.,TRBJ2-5,TGTGCCAGCAGTCTAGGGACTAGCGGGAGAGGAGAGACCCAGTACTTC,CASSLGTSGRGETQYF
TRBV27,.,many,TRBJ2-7,TGTGCCAGCAGTCCCACTACAGGGTTCTACGAGCAGTACTTC,CASSPTTGFYEQYF
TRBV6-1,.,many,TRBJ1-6,TGTGCCAGCACCGAGCACATCGAATATTCACCCCTCCACTTT,CASTEHIEYSPLHF
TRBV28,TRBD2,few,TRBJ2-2,TGTGCCAGCAGCCCTGGTTTTCCGGGAGGCACCGGGGAGCTGTTTTTT,CASSPGFPGGTGELFF
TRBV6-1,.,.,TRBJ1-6,TGTGCCAGCAGTCTGCTAGGGGGAAGTAATTCACCCCTCCACTTT,CASSLLGGSNSPLHF
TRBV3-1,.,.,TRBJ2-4,TGTGCCAGCAGCCAAGCTGGGTTTAGCAACATTCAGTACTTC,CASSQAGFSNIQYF
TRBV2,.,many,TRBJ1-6,TGTGCCAGCAGTGAAGCCACCCGAAATTCACCCCTCCACTTT,CASSEATRNSPLHF
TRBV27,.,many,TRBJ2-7,TGTGCCAGCAGTTTCGACGGACTAGGGGGCCTTTACGAGCAGTACTTC,CASSFDGLGGLYEQYF
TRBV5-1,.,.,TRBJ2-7,TGCGCCAGCAGCTTGGCTGGGGGGGACAACGAGCAGTACTTC,CASSLAGGDNEQYF
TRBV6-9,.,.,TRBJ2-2,TGTGCCAGCAGTGGGGACCGAGGCGGGGAGCTGTTTTTT,CASSGDRGGELFF
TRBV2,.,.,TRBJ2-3,TGTGCCAGCAGTGAACGGGGCAGGGGCACAGATACGCAGTATTTT,CASSERGRGTDTQYF
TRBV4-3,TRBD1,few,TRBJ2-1,TGCGCCAGCAGCCCACGGACAGGGAAGACGGCTGAGCAGTTCTTC,CASSPRTGKTAEQFF
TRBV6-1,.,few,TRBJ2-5,TGTGCCAGCAGGGGGCCACTACAAGAGACCCAGTACTTC,CASRGPLQETQYF
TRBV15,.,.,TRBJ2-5,TGTGCCACCAGCAGAGATCAGGCGGGCCGCGGGCTGGCCCAGTACTTC,CATSRDQAGRGLAQYF
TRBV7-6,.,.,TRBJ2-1,TGTGCCAGCAGCTTAGTAGGCCAGCGGAGGGGTGAGCAGTTCTTC,CASSLVGQRRGEQFF
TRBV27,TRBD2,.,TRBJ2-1,TGTGCCAGCAGTTCGGGCCTAGCGGGAGGGCCGGGTGAGCAGTTCTTC,CASSSGLAGGPGEQFF
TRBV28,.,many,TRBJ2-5,TGTGCCAGCAGGCAAGAGACCCAGTACTTC,CASRQETQYF
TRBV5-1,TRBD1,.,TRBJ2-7,TGCGCCAGCAGCTTGGCCCCGACAGGGGGCTCCTACGAGCAGTACTTC,CASSLAPTGGSYEQYF
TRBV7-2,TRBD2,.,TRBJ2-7,TGTGCCAGCAGCTTACGAGCGGGGGGGCGATACGAGCAGTACTTC,CASSLRAGGRYEQYF
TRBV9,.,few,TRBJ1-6,TGTGCCAGCAGCGTTAGGGAAGACAATTCACCCCTCCACTTT,CASSVREDNSPLHF
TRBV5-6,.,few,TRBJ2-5,TGTGCCAGCAGCGGGGAAGCGGTGCGAGAGACCCAGTACTTC,CASSGEAVRETQYF
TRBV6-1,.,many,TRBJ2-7,TGTGCCCTCACAGGGAACTACGAGCAGTACTTC,CALTGNYEQYF
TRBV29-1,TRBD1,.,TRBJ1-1,TGCAGCGTTGATAGTTCGACGGGACAGGGTCGAGGTTGGAACACTGAAGCTTTCTTT,CSVDSSTGQGRGWNTEAFF
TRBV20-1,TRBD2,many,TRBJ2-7,TGCAGTGCCAACCTCCAAGCACACCTCGGGGGGGAAAGATACGAGCAGTACTTC,CSANLQAHLGGERYEQYF
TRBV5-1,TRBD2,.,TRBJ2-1,TGCGCCAGCAGACTAGCGGCTGTCAGCTCCTACAATGAGCAGTTCTTC,CASRLAAVSSYNEQFF
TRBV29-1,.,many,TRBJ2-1,TGCAGCGTTCCTGTGGGGGCATTACACAATGAGCAGTTCTTC,CSVPVGALHNEQFF